The 18 T cell receptor beta chains reported below all come from one sample, sequenced in a study of T cell repertoires in cytomegalovirus infection. These receptors lack a known antigen. TCRdb re-called the reads with MiXCR, one entry per CDR3 protein. The sample shows some 320,000 distinct CDR3 sequences, approximately 32% of them seen only once. The sample here was cultured PBMCs, taken from culture after CMV antigen stimulation. Source of these receptors: a human donor in good health (CMV status not recorded). Some clones in this sample may be carry-over from other donors' samples.

The chain recombines TRBV19 with TRBJ1-5; 7 bases align to TRBD1. Germline V gene data show CDR1 as LNHDA and CDR2 as SQIVND (reference sequence). This CDR3 has 13 amino acids. Trimming took 7 bases from V and 6 from J; bases not matched to a gene: 6. The CDR3 nucleotides are TGTGCCAGTATTGGGGACAGAACTCAGCCCCAGCATTTT. Translating it yields CASIGDRTQPQHF. The full variable domain, rest sourced from reference TRBV19 and TRBJ1-5, is DGGITQSPKYLFRKEGQNVTLSCEQNLNHDAMYWYRQDPGQGLRLIYYSQIVNDFQKGDIAEGYSVSREKKESFPLTVTSAQKNPTAFYLCASIGDRTQPQHFGDGTRLSIL.

This chain uses TRBV6-6 with TRBJ2-1, with a possible D match to TRBD2 (7 bases). Germline values: CDR1 MNHNY, CDR2 SVGAGI (reference sequence). The CDR3 covers 17 residues. Trimming left V 7 bases short and J 4 bases short, with 23 bases between. The CDR3 DNA reads TGTGCCAGCAACCCAACGGGGAGGGGGGTAGTTTACAATGAGCAGTTCTTC. It encodes CASNPTGRGVVYNEQFF.

V is TRBV5-1 and J is TRBJ2-1; D is undetermined. The V gene's germline CDR1 is SGHRS and CDR2 YFSETQ. The CDR3 extends over 13 amino acids. Trimming stripped 3 bases from V and 7 bases from J, with 11 bases between. CDR3 protein: CASSWEVGNEQFF. DNA of the CDR3: TGCGCCAGCAGCTGGGAAGTGGGAAATGAGCAGTTCTTC.

This clonotype was seen at least ten times. V gene TRBV7-3 combines with J gene TRBJ2-6; 10 positions agree with TRBD2. CDR1 is SGHTA and CDR2 is FQGTGA in the germline V gene. V was clipped by 5 bases and J by 4 bases; unmatched bases: 8. This CDR3 is built from 17 residues. CDR3 protein: CASSPPSGRIGANVLTF. The CDR3, as DNA: TGTGCCAGCAGCCCCCCTAGCGGGAGAATAGGGGCCAACGTCCTGACTTTC.

The rearrangement uses TRBV9 and TRBJ1-6, with 11 bases lining up with TRBD1. The J segment lost 7 bases and the V segment lost 3 bases, leaving 6 bases of the junction unmatched. The CDR3 loop spans 16 amino acids. Per germline, CDR1 SGDLS and CDR2 YYNGEE. The CDR3 DNA follows: TGTGCCAGCAGCGCAGGACAGGGGGCGGCGAATTCACCCCTCCACTTT. Residues: CASSAGQGAANSPLHF.

This chain connects TRBV18 to TRBJ2-1; 7 positions agree with TRBD2. The V segment lost 2 bases and the J segment 4 bases; nucleotides outside the gene matches: 2. Per germline, CDR1 KGHSH and CDR2 LQKENI. The CDR3 consists of 14 residues. In nucleotides, the CDR3 is TGTGCCAGCTCACCAGGGACTAAATACAATGAGCAGTTCTTC. Amino acid sequence: CASSPGTKYNEQFF. Complete variable domain (other parts from reference TRBV18 and TRBJ2-1): NAGVMQNPRHLVRRRGQEARLRCSPMKGHSHVYWYRQLPEEGLKFMVYLQKENIIDESGMPKERFSAEFPKEGPSILRIQQVVRGDSAAYFCASSPGTKYNEQFFGPGTRLTVL.

This clonotype was seen only a few times. The CDR3 region is CASRQRRASGEQYF. The CDR3, as DNA: TGTGCCAGCAGGCAACGCCGGGCCTCCGGGGAGCAGTACTTC. This chain uses TRBV12-3 or TRBV12-4 with TRBJ2-7; D unresolved. The CDR3 spans 14 residues. Trimming took off 6 bases at V and 7 bases at J, with 19 bases between the two ends.

The chain has TRBV7-2 and TRBJ2-2; D remains ambiguous. The CDR3 extends over 16 amino acids. Deletions cut 0 bases from V and 0 bases from J, with 8 bases between. Germline CDR1 and CDR2: SGHTA and FQGNSA. This CDR3 reads CASSLAGTSNTGELFF. The CDR3 region has the DNA TGTGCCAGCAGCTTAGCAGGCACTTCGAACACCGGGGAGCTGTTTTTT.

The genes are TRBV10-2 and TRBJ2-7, with 7 positions matching TRBD1. Germline trimming cut 0 bases from V and 7 bases from J; bases unmatched to any gene: 6. This CDR3 has 14 amino acids. CDR1 and CDR2 (germline): WSHSY, SAAADI. The chain's CDR3 is CASSESPDRKEQYF. CDR3 nucleotide sequence: TGCGCCAGCAGTGAGTCCCCGGACAGGAAGGAGCAGTACTTC.

The rearrangement uses TRBV12-3 or TRBV12-4 and TRBJ1-6; 10 nucleotides match TRBD1. The CDR3 loop spans 15 amino acids. V trimming: 5 bases; J trimming: 6 bases; junction bases outside the gene matches: 4. CDR3 sequence (DNA): TGTGCCAGCAGTCGGGGGACAGGGGCTAATTCACCCCTCCACTTT. This encodes CASSRGTGANSPLHF.

This clonotype has a handful of counts. CDR3 residues: CASSLIRDTSLNTEAFF. The CDR3 DNA sequence: TGCGCCAGCAGCTTGATCCGGGACACAAGCCTGAACACTGAAGCTTTCTTT. The rearrangement links TRBV5-1 to TRBJ1-1, with TRBD1 as a possible D gene (6 bases). Germline V lookup: CDR1 SGHRS, CDR2 YFSETQ. The CDR3 contains 17 residues. V was pared by 1 base and J by 0 bases, with 16 bases between. The whole variable domain, remainder taken from reference TRBV5-1 and TRBJ1-1, is KAGVTQTPRYLIKTRGQQVTLSCSPISGHRSVSWYQQTPGQGLQFLFEYFSETQRNKGNFPGRFSGRQFSNSRSEMNVSTLELGDSALYLCASSLIRDTSLNTEAFFGQGTRLTVV.

This clonotype was detected only a few times. This chain connects TRBV6-8 to TRBJ2-7, with no clear D. V was trimmed by 7 bases and J by 1 base, leaving 8 bases between them. The CDR3 has 12 residues. Looked up from germline, CDR1 is MNHGY and CDR2 is SAAAGT. The CDR3 DNA reads as TGTGCCAGCACTGCCAGATCCTACGAGCAGTACTTC. Protein: CASTARSYEQYF.

This clonotype occurred a few times. The gene calls are TRBV20-1 and TRBJ2-1; D is perhaps TRBD2 (7 bases). This CDR3 region has 22 residues. V lost 0 bases and J lost 0, with 30 bases in between. Looked up from germline, CDR1 is DFQATT and CDR2 is SNEGSKA (reference sequence). The CDR3 sequence is CSARDPRGAGAVSGSSYNEQFF. The DNA for the CDR3 is TGCAGTGCTAGAGATCCCCGGGGCGCGGGGGCAGTTAGCGGGTCCTCCTACAATGAGCAGTTCTTC.

V and J are TRBV3-1 and TRBJ2-1; D uncertain. The V end was cut by 2 bases, the J end by 8 bases, with 4 bases between. This CDR3 spans 11 amino acids. From germline, CDR1 is LGHDT and CDR2 YNNKEL (reference sequence). CDR3 amino acids: CASSQLHEQFF. As DNA, the CDR3 is TGTGCCAGCAGCCAATTGCATGAGCAGTTCTTC.

This clonotype has a handful of counts. The chain carries TRBV12-3 or TRBV12-4 and TRBJ1-1; D perhaps matches TRBD1 (5 bases). V dropped 5 bases and J dropped 2 bases, with 15 bases sitting between them. The CDR3 is 15 amino acids. The CDR3 DNA follows: TGTGCCAGCAGTCTAGGAGGGACCTCCAACACTGAAGCTTTCTTT. The encoded protein is CASSLGGTSNTEAFF.

This clonotype was found many times. The rearrangement joins TRBV27 to TRBJ2-1, with D uncertain. The CDR3 extends over 15 amino acids. V was trimmed by 6 bases and J by 0 bases, leaving 12 bases between them. Germline values: CDR1 MNHEY, CDR2 SMNVEV (reference sequence). This chain's CDR3 is CASRHGRSSYNEQFF. In DNA form, the CDR3 reads TGTGCCAGCAGGCATGGCCGTAGCTCCTACAATGAGCAGTTCTTC.

This clonotype was seen many times. V gene TRBV7-2 combines with J gene TRBJ2-3; no firm D call. Deletions cut 3 bases from V and 4 bases from J, with 8 bases between. Germline loops: CDR1 SGHTA, CDR2 FQGNSA. CDR3 size: 13 residues. The CDR3 DNA follows: TGTGCCAGCAGCTTTGTAGTGGCAGATACGCAGTATTTT. Its protein is CASSFVVADTQYF.

Of note for this clonotype: Germline and junction disagree at one end, which may indicate a read error. The chain couples TRBV4-1 to TRBJ1-1, with TRBD1 as a possible D gene (5 bases). This CDR3 contains 16 residues. CDR1 MGHRA and CDR2 YSYEKL come from the germline V gene. CDR3 residues: CASSQYTRDPGTEAFF. In DNA, the CDR3 is TGTGCCAGCAGCCAATATACCCGGGACCCGGGGACTGAAGCTTTCTTT.